One sample yielded the 22 T cell receptor beta chains listed below, sequenced in a study of prognosis after radiotherapy for stage I lung cancer. The study amplified the TCR beta CDR3 region from genomic DNA. This amplification was carried out by two rounds of multiplex PCR. The use of primers specific to each TRBV and TRBJ gene characterized first-round PCR. TCRdb itself ran the multiplex PCR reads through MiXCR, one entry per CDR3 protein. The sample records about 15,000 distinct CDR3 sequences, around 45% being singletons. The sample consisted of PBMCs, taken before or after stereotactic body radiation therapy (not recorded which). These receptors came from a donor aged 50 or older with non-small cell lung cancer.

This clonotype was observed many times. The CDR3 is CSAPGTATNEKLFF. Here the CDR3 DNA reads TGCAGTGCTCCCGGGACAGCAACTAATGAAAAACTGTTTTTT. The chain combines TRBV20-1 with TRBJ1-4; 7 nucleotides align to TRBD1. CDR3 size: 14 residues. Unmatched junction bases numbered 3, after V lost 5 bases and J lost 0 bases. CDR1 is DFQATT, CDR2 SNEGSKA, per germline (reference sequence).

By frequency in the sample, this clonotype is medium-sized (0.01 to 0.1%). The chain recombines TRBV6-1 with TRBJ1-3; D gene ambiguous. Between the trimmed V and J ends, which lost 5 bases and 0 bases, there was a span of 8 bases. The CDR3 length is 14 residues. The germline CDR1 and CDR2 sequences are MNHNS and SASEGT. For the CDR3, the DNA is TGTGCCAGCAGTCTATCATACTCTGGAAACACCATATATTTT. As protein: CASSLSYSGNTIYF.

This clonotype was counted ten times or more. J is TRBJ2-7 and V is TRBV19; the D gene could be TRBD1 or TRBD2 (5 bases each). CDR1 is LNHDA, CDR2 SQIVND, per germline (reference sequence). CDR3 length: 15 residues. Trimming took 2 bases from V and 0 from J, leaving 11 bases between them. CDR3 sequence reads: CASSISGPLSYEQYF. The DNA of the CDR3 is TGTGCCAGTAGTATATCGGGACCACTCTCCTACGAGCAGTACTTC.

The chain combines TRBV2 with TRBJ1-3; 7 bases agree with TRBD1. The germline gives CDR1 SNHLY, CDR2 FYNNEI. The V and J ends lost 3 bases and 5 bases, in that order; junction bases with no gene match: 7. This CDR3 has 15 amino acids. CDR3 sequence (DNA): TGTGCCAGCAGTGACGATCAAGGGGGCCGAAACACCATATATTTT. Amino acid sequence: CASSDDQGGRNTIYF.

The chain joins TRBV30 to TRBJ1-2; unclear D gene. Trimming shortened V by 1 base and J by 4 bases, and 7 bases separated the two germline ends. The CDR3 totals 12 residues. Germline CDR1 reads GTSNPN; CDR2 reads SVGIG (reference sequence). DNA for the CDR3: TGTGCCTGGAGTGGGCGACCCTATGGCTACACCTTC. It codes for CAWSGRPYGYTF.

This clonotype was detected ten times or more. This rearrangement joins TRBV9 to TRBJ2-2, with 9 bases identical to TRBD2. Germline loops: CDR1 SGDLS, CDR2 YYNGEE. This CDR3 has 17 amino acids. The V segment lost 2 bases and the J segment 2 bases; nucleotides outside the gene matches: 7. In nucleotides, the CDR3 is TGTGCCAGCAGCGTCCGAGGACTAGCGAGTAACACCGGGGAGCTGTTTTTT. Translation gives CASSVRGLASNTGELFF. Full variable domain (rest looked up from reference TRBV9 and TRBJ2-2): DSGVTQTPKHLITATGQRVTLRCSPRSGDLSVYWYQQSLDQGLQFLIQYYNGEERAKGNILERFSAQQFPDLHSELNLSSLELGDSALYFCASSVRGLASNTGELFFGEGSRLTVL.

This chain links TRBV7-2 with TRBJ1-5; no firm D call. Germline V gene sequence: CDR1 SGHTA, CDR2 FQGNSA. CDR3 length equals 14 residues. Trimming removed 1 base from V and 9 bases from J, with 13 bases in between. CDR3 in DNA: TGTGCCAGCAGCTTAGATGTGACACAGCGGCCCCAGCATTTT. The encoded protein is CASSLDVTQRPQHF.

In its sample, this clonotype is medium-sized. The V call is TRBV6-1, the J call TRBJ2-1; D ambiguous. Looked up from germline, CDR1 is MNHNS and CDR2 is SASEGT. V shed 8 bases and J shed 4 bases, with 15 bases lying between them. The CDR3 is 14 residues long. CDR3 amino acids: CASVSLPPYNEQFF. Here the CDR3 DNA reads TGTGCCAGCGTTTCACTCCCGCCTTACAATGAGCAGTTCTTC.

This sequence joins TRBV12-3 or TRBV12-4 and TRBJ2-7; 8 bases agree with TRBD2. V trimming: 3 bases; J trimming: 1 base; junction bases outside the gene matches: 2. This CDR3 contains 14 residues. This CDR3 is CASSFGGRSYEQYF. CDR3 in DNA: TGTGCCAGCAGTTTTGGCGGGAGGTCCTACGAGCAGTACTTC.

There are a few counts of this clonotype. The rearrangement links TRBV27 to TRBJ2-1; 7 bases match TRBD1. Germline V gene lookup returns CDR1 MNHEY and CDR2 SMNVEV (reference sequence). The CDR3 covers 14 residues. The junction had 5 bases not matched to a gene; V was cut back by 5 bases and J by 4 bases. In DNA, the CDR3 is TGTGCCAGCAGTCCCTGGGACAGATACAATGAGCAGTTCTTC. Amino acid sequence: CASSPWDRYNEQFF.

This clonotype is medium-sized in the sample. The V and J genes are TRBV6-4 and TRBJ1-5; 9 nucleotides agree with TRBD1. The CDR3 length is 14 residues. The V and J ends lost 5 bases and 4 bases, in that order; junction bases with no gene match: 3. Germline V lookup: CDR1 MRHNA, CDR2 SNTAGT. The DNA of the CDR3 is TGTGCCAGCAGTCAGACAGGGGGTAATCAGCCCCAGCATTTT. This encodes CASSQTGGNQPQHF.

This clonotype showed up many times. V usage is TRBV5-6 and J usage is TRBJ2-7, with a weak D call TRBD2 (6 bases). This CDR3 comprises 14 residues. The V end lost 0 bases, the J end lost 5 bases, and 12 bases lay between the germline ends. Germline V gene lookup returns CDR1 SGHDT and CDR2 YYEEEE. The CDR3 region is CASSLGGTGDEQYF. For the CDR3, the DNA is TGTGCCAGCAGCTTGGGGGGGACGGGGGACGAGCAGTACTTC.

This clonotype was counted many times. The chain employs TRBV5-6 and TRBJ2-2, with TRBD2 as a possible D gene (5 bases). The CDR3 is 14 residues long. V lost 5 bases to trimming and J lost 4 bases, with 12 bases between them. Germline CDR1 and CDR2: SGHDT and YYEEEE. The CDR3: CASSFTRFTGELFF. The CDR3 DNA is TGTGCCAGCAGTTTCACTAGATTCACCGGGGAGCTGTTTTTT.

Turning to this clonotype: It may be a read error: a sequence one base away is much more abundant. The chain links TRBV30 to TRBJ2-1; TRBD2 matches at 11 bases. From germline, CDR1 is GTSNPN and CDR2 SVGIG (reference sequence). The length of the CDR3 is 15 residues. CDR3 sequence (DNA): TGTGCCCGGAGCGAGGGACTAGCGGAATTAAATGAGCAGTTCTTC. Encoded protein: CARSEGLAELNEQFF.

This clonotype was detected a few times. The chain links TRBV11-2 to TRBJ1-5; D not certain. V lost 0 bases to trimming and J lost 7 bases, with 10 bases between them. Germline assignment: CDR1 SGHAT and CDR2 FQNNGV. The CDR3 has 14 residues. The CDR3 bases are TGTGCCAGCAGCTTAGAGGGTACGGGACAGCCCCAGCATTTT. It is translated as CASSLEGTGQPQHF. The whole variable domain, remainder taken from reference TRBV11-2 and TRBJ1-5, is EAGVAQSPRYKIIEKRQSVAFWCNPISGHATLYWYQQILGQGPKLLIQFQNNGVVDDSQLPKDRFSAERLKGVDSTLKIQPAKLEDSAVYLCASSLEGTGQPQHFGDGTRLSIL.

Here the CDR3 reads CSARPGSLYNEQFF. DNA of the CDR3: TGCAGTGCTAGGCCCGGGAGTCTCTACAATGAGCAGTTCTTC. The J gene is TRBJ2-1, the V gene TRBV20-1; D is perhaps TRBD2 (6 bases). V lost 3 bases, J lost 3 bases, and 12 bases lay in between. CDR1 DFQATT and CDR2 SNEGSKA come from the germline V gene (reference sequence). The CDR3 consists of 14 residues.

The chain recombines TRBV4-1 with TRBJ2-5; D uncertain. This CDR3 spans 15 amino acids. Germline V gene sequence: CDR1 MGHRA, CDR2 YSYEKL. Trimming removed 0 bases at V and 5 bases at J, with 13 bases between. The CDR3 nucleotides are TGCGCCAGCAGCCAAGATGTCAGACGCGAGGAGACCCAGTACTTC. Amino acid sequence: CASSQDVRREETQYF.

This clonotype rates as medium-sized (0.01 to 0.1%). This sequence joins TRBV6-5 and TRBJ2-2, with 10 bases that match TRBD1. Germline lookup yields CDR1 MNHEY and CDR2 SVGAGI. With V trimmed by 0 bases and J by 0 bases, 1 base remained unmatched. The CDR3 has 17 amino acids. The CDR3 region is CASSYSGTGANTGELFF. CDR3 in DNA: TGTGCCAGCAGTTACTCGGGGACAGGGGCGAACACCGGGGAGCTGTTTTTT.

The chain combines TRBV19 with TRBJ2-1; 10 bases are a match to TRBD2. Germline V gene lookup returns CDR1 LNHDA and CDR2 SQIVND (reference sequence). The V gene end was trimmed by 7 bases and the J gene end by 8 bases; junction bases not matched to a gene: 11. The CDR3 sequence is 15 residues long. The CDR3 here is CASTQAGGPVDEQFF. The CDR3 nucleotides read TGTGCCAGTACCCAAGCGGGAGGGCCAGTCGATGAGCAGTTCTTC.

This clonotype is medium-sized by share. The J gene is TRBJ2-7, the V gene TRBV6-2 or TRBV6-3; 7 nucleotides align to TRBD2. The CDR3 totals 13 residues. Germline V gene sequence: CDR1 MNHEY, CDR2 SVGEGT. The V gene end was trimmed by 6 bases and the J gene end by 3 bases; junction bases not matched to a gene: 5. The CDR3 DNA is TGTGCCAGCAGGAGTAGCGGGTTCTACGAGCAGTACTTC. Protein sequence: CASRSSGFYEQYF.

This clonotype was found a few times. A much larger clone sits a single nucleotide away, making a read error possible. The rearrangement joins TRBV18 to TRBJ2-2, with D perhaps TRBD1 or TRBD2 (5 bases each). CDR1 and CDR2 from the germline V gene are KGHSH and LQKENI. The V and J ends lost 4 bases and 6 bases respectively, with 18 bases between them. This CDR3 spans 16 amino acids. CDR3 coding DNA: TGTGCCAGCTCACTGGGACCCCCGACTCTGGCCGGGGAGCTGTTTTTT. Encoded protein: CASSLGPPTLAGELFF.

This clonotype was seen at least ten times. The V and J genes are TRBV11-2 and TRBJ2-3, with 7 bases that match TRBD2. The V gene end was trimmed by 3 bases and the J gene end by 2 bases; junction bases not matched to a gene: 5. Germline CDR1 and CDR2: SGHAT and FQNNGV. The CDR3 consists of 15 residues. CDR3 amino acids: CASSLSGVTTDTQYF. The CDR3 DNA sequence: TGTGCCAGCAGCTTGAGCGGGGTGACCACAGATACGCAGTATTTT.